The 15 T cell receptor beta chains listed next were all sequenced from one sample in a study of sequential checkpoint blockade in melanoma. The repertoire was sequenced with immunoSEQ multiplex PCR; TCRdb's copy has only in-frame clones and lacks some. The sample lists about 29,000 clones, 75% to 80% occurring once. Treatment defined: randomized to nivolumab then ipilimumab (arm A) or the reverse (arm B). The input for sequencing was CD8+ T cells sorted from blood (inferred from file names), taken from a patient given nivolumab and ipilimumab in sequence. The receptors were sampled from a human donor with melanoma.

This rearrangement joins TRBV27 to TRBJ1-2; TRBD1 might be the D (6 bases). V lost 4 bases and J 6 bases, leaving 15 bases between the germline ends. This CDR3 region has 14 residues. Germline V gives CDR1 MNHEY, CDR2 SMNVEV (reference sequence). The CDR3 protein is CASSSFRGVDGYTF. CDR3 coding DNA: TGTGCCAGCAGTTCCTTCAGGGGTGTGGATGGCTACACCTTC.

The CDR3 DNA reads as TGTGCCAGCAGCGTAGGCGGGGATGTAAACATTCAGTACTTC. Encoded protein: CASSVGGDVNIQYF. The J gene is TRBJ2-4, the V gene TRBV9; tentatively, D is TRBD2 (6 bases). CDR3 length: 14 amino acids. Germline lookup yields CDR1 SGDLS and CDR2 YYNGEE. V shed 0 bases and J shed 6 bases, with 10 bases lying between them.

The genes are TRBV7-9 and TRBJ1-2; no clear D gene. The CDR3 extends over 12 amino acids. CDR1 and CDR2 (germline): SEHNR, FQNEAQ (reference sequence). V lost 1 base and J lost 6, with 6 bases in between. The CDR3 region is CASSLGVNGYTF. The DNA of the CDR3 is TGTGCCAGCAGCTTAGGAGTAAATGGCTACACCTTC.

V gene TRBV13 combines with J gene TRBJ1-1; D gene uncertain. Germline loops: CDR1 PRHDT, CDR2 FYEKMQ (reference sequence). Trimming took off 7 bases at V and 5 bases at J, with 17 bases between the two ends. The CDR3 consists of 14 residues. This CDR3 is CASTNLLAGTEAFF. DNA of the CDR3: TGTGCCAGCACGAACCTACTAGCGGGGACTGAAGCTTTCTTT.

This clone was recorded only once. This chain joins TRBV4-2 and TRBJ1-5; TRBD1 agrees at 7 bases. Germline CDR1 reads LGHNA; CDR2 reads YNFKEQ. CDR3 size: 16 residues. J gave up 6 bases and V 0 bases, and 8 bases lay outside the gene matches. CDR3 residues: CASSQDWRGRGQPQHF. In nucleotides, the CDR3 is TGTGCCAGCAGCCAAGACTGGAGGGGGCGCGGTCAGCCCCAGCATTTT.

This rearrangement joins TRBV28 to TRBJ2-7, with D perhaps TRBD1 (6 bases). Trimming stripped 6 bases from V and 3 bases from J, with 12 bases between. Germline V gene lookup returns CDR1 MDHEN and CDR2 SYDVKM. This CDR3 region has 13 residues. For the CDR3, the DNA is TGTGCCAGCAGACTAACAGGGATCTACGAGCAGTACTTC. Translating it yields CASRLTGIYEQYF.

In DNA, the CDR3 is TGTGCCAGCAGCCCGCGGGGGCTAAACTCCTACGAGCAGTACTTC. Its translation is CASSPRGLNSYEQYF. The V gene is TRBV28, the J gene TRBJ2-7, with D perhaps matching TRBD2 (7 bases). V was shortened by 6 bases and J by 0 bases, with 15 bases between the two germline ends. The germline CDR1 and CDR2 sequences are MDHEN and SYDVKM. The length of the CDR3 is 15 residues.

This sequence joins TRBV2 and TRBJ2-5; D perhaps matches TRBD2 (6 bases). The J call may be mistaken, given a closer DNA end match to TRBJ2-7. The CDR3 consists of 12 residues. Looked up from germline, CDR1 is SNHLY and CDR2 is FYNNEI. This CDR3 reads CARGGDGYEQYF. The CDR3 DNA reads TGTGCCAGGGGGGGTGACGGCTACGAGCAGTACTTC.

V is TRBV5-6 and J is TRBJ2-1; 10 bases align to TRBD2. Germline V gene sequence: CDR1 SGHDT, CDR2 YYEEEE. This CDR3 has 17 residues. The J segment lost 1 base and the V segment lost 0 bases, leaving 4 bases of the junction unmatched. CDR3 DNA sequence: TGTGCCAGCAGCTTGGGGCTAGCGGGAGTGTCCTACAATGAGCAGTTCTTC. Translation gives CASSLGLAGVSYNEQFF.

This chain connects TRBV27 to TRBJ2-7, with 9 bases lining up with TRBD1. J gave up 6 bases and V 6 bases, and 3 bases lay outside the gene matches. This CDR3 has 12 residues. Germline V gene data show CDR1 as MNHEY and CDR2 as SMNVEV (reference sequence). The CDR3 nucleotides read TGTGCCAGCAGGGACAGGGGTACCGAGCAGTACTTC. Protein: CASRDRGTEQYF.

The chain combines TRBV13 with TRBJ2-1, with 8 bases aligning to TRBD1. The CDR3 totals 15 residues. Trimming cost V 5 bases and J 4 bases; bases outside gene matches: 7. Germline loops: CDR1 PRHDT, CDR2 FYEKMQ (reference sequence). This chain's CDR3 is CASSIRTGLYNEQFF. As DNA, the CDR3 is TGTGCCAGCAGCATAAGGACAGGGCTATACAATGAGCAGTTCTTC.

This chain uses TRBV5-1 with TRBJ2-3; possible D gene TRBD1, 6 bases. The CDR3 is 12 residues long. Trimming stripped 5 bases from V and 5 bases from J, with 9 bases between. Germline V lookup: CDR1 SGHRS, CDR2 YFSETQ. CDR3 sequence reads: CASRSGVDTQYF. CDR3 bases: TGCGCCAGCAGATCAGGGGTAGATACGCAGTATTTT.

The gene calls are TRBV6-5 and TRBJ1-1; 7 nucleotides align to TRBD1. This CDR3 is 12 amino acids long. Germline CDR1 is MNHEY and CDR2 is SVGAGI. V shed 6 bases, J shed 8 bases, and the junction held 6 bases outside the gene matches. CDR3 nucleotide sequence: TGTGCCAGCAGCCCGGGACAGTCAGAAGCTTTCTTT. This translates into CASSPGQSEAFF.

This clone occurred a few times. The chain uses TRBV5-1 and TRBJ2-1; 13 bases agree with TRBD2. CDR1 SGHRS and CDR2 YFSETQ come from the germline V gene. CDR3 length equals 15 residues. J lost 8 bases, V lost 4 bases, and 6 bases had no gene match. In nucleotides, the CDR3 is TGCGCCAGCAGCCTCGGGACTAGCGGGGCCGATGAGCAGTTCTTC. Translated: CASSLGTSGADEQFF.

This sequence joins TRBV10-3 and TRBJ1-5, with D tentatively TRBD1 (5 bases). The germline V gene encodes CDR1 ENHRY and CDR2 SYGVKD. This CDR3 comprises 16 residues. V was cut by 0 bases and J by 2 bases, with 11 bases left in between. The CDR3 sequence: CAISESLGLGNQPQHF. In nucleotides, the CDR3 is TGTGCCATCAGTGAGTCGTTGGGACTTGGCAATCAGCCCCAGCATTTT.